The TCR beta chain described here comes from a study of T cells after yellow fever vaccination. General observations from the study: Subsequent booster samples again held most clones from primary vaccination (around 96% CD4, roughly 91% CD8). Although the secondary response was weaker, it peaked faster, at day 5 versus 15. CD4 and CD8 compartments shared a small share of clonotypes, likely from convergent recombination.

This CDR3 region has 14 residues. V shed 7 bases and J shed 8 bases, with 17 bases lying between them. Germline lookup yields CDR1 SGHAT and CDR2 FQDESV (reference sequence). In its sample, this clonotype was seen many times. Antigen unknown. TCRdb re-called the 5' RACE reads through MiXCR, storing one row per CDR3 protein. The sample comprises some 240,000 distinct CDR3 sequences, more than 3% of which are singletons, and roughly 3.2% rests with the top ten. The sample was CD4+ T cells sorted from PBMCs, taken 10 days after the yellow fever booster vaccination. The receptor's source is a man between 18 and 35 years old who received the YFV17D yellow fever vaccine. The rearrangement uses TRBV11-1 and TRBJ2-2; the D call may be TRBD1 or TRBD2 (7 bases each). CDR3 nucleotide sequence: TGTGCCAGCATTGACAGGGAGGGCGTGGGGGAGCTGTTTTTT. Its translation: CASIDREGVGELFF.